This T cell receptor (beta chain) came from a study of regulatory T cells in long-lasting Graves disease. Whole-study context: The criterion for persistent Graves' disease was over 5 years of antithyroid drugs with positive TSH receptor antibodies.

To make TCR beta libraries, researchers used iRepertoire HTBI primers and Arm-PCR of CDR3 regions. TCRdb reprocessed the multiplex PCR reads with MiXCR, giving one entry per CDR3 protein. The sample lists 400,000 or so distinct CDR3 sequences, 20% to 25% occurring once. Study-level points and caveats: There was favoring of TRBV28, TRBJ1-2 and TRBJ2-5 in persistent disease.

This clonotype has just a few counts. Its antigen is as yet unknown. The time point here: persistent/refractory GD, antithyroid drugs over 5 years with positive TRAb. PBMC-derived RNA was used for the TCR library. Patient provenance is recorded as an endocrinology department in Xi'an, China. The junction had 4 bases not matched to a gene; V was cut back by 5 bases and J by 6 bases. This CDR3 has 14 amino acids. The germline V gene has CDR1 MDHEN and CDR2 SYDVKM. The sequences come from peripheral blood mononuclear cells (PBMCs), collected when the disease was refractory, from a patient treated with antithyroid drugs. The source of this sequence is a female donor with Graves disease. The chain couples TRBV28 to TRBJ1-5; 10 bases match TRBD1. Written as DNA, the CDR3 is TGTGCCAGCAGTCGACAGGGGGCATTTCAGCCCCAGCATTTT. Its translation is CASSRQGAFQPQHF.